Below are 7 T cell receptor beta chains sequenced from a single sample in a study of human T cells and chemical hapten exposure. MiXCR was run by TCRdb on the RACE reads, yielding one entry per CDR3 protein. Of around 110,000 distinct CDR3 sequences in the sample, approximately 11% are singletons; the top ten hold approximately 2.5%. Time point of the sample: patch test 3, about 24 weeks after DPC sensitization. Treatment reported: therapeutic diphenylcyclopropenone sensitization with weekly scalp DPC. The starting material was whole blood, obtained in connection with sensitization to the hapten diphenylcyclopropenone (DPC). These receptors came from a woman in her fifties or sixties with alopecia areata. Some clones in this sample may be carry-over from other donors' samples.

The chain uses TRBV7-2 and TRBJ2-7; TRBD1 matches at 10 bases. CDR3 length: 17 amino acids. CDR1 is SGHTA, CDR2 FQGNSA, per germline. V was pared by 3 bases and J by 3 bases, with 11 bases of the junction left unmatched. The CDR3 DNA reads TGTGCCAGCAGCTTGGGAATAGCGACAGGGGGCGGCTACGAGCAGTACTTC. It codes for CASSLGIATGGGYEQYF. The full variable domain, completed using reference TRBV7-2 and TRBJ2-7, is GAGVSQSPSNKVTEKGKDVELRCDPISGHTALYWYRQSLGQGLEFLIYFQGNSAPDKSGLPSDRFSAERTGGSVSTLTIQRTQQEDSAVYLCASSLGIATGGGYEQYFGPGTRLTVT.

The chain recombines TRBV14 with TRBJ1-5; possible D gene TRBD1, 6 bases. This CDR3 comprises 16 residues. With 0 bases removed from V and 6 bases from J, the gap between germline ends came to 15 bases. Germline-derived CDR1 and CDR2 are SGHDN and FVKESK. Here the CDR3 reads CASSQDRAGAPQPQHF. The CDR3, as DNA: TGTGCCAGCAGCCAAGATCGCGCAGGGGCCCCTCAGCCCCAGCATTTT.

This clonotype turned up a few times. The J gene is TRBJ2-7, the V gene TRBV6-1; D remains unclear. Germline CDR1 reads MNHNS; CDR2 reads SASEGT. V was pared by 4 bases and J by 5 bases, with 6 bases between. The CDR3 extends over 11 amino acids. The CDR3 is CASSVADEQYF. The CDR3 DNA sequence: TGTGCCAGCAGTGTCGCCGACGAGCAGTACTTC.

This clonotype was seen at least ten times. CDR3 residues: CASSPSDAGGNYYGYTF. CDR3 DNA: TGCGCCAGCAGCCCCTCCGACGCGGGAGGGAACTACTATGGCTACACCTTC. The chain uses TRBV4-1 and TRBJ1-2; D gene unclear. CDR1 is MGHRA and CDR2 is YSYEKL in the germline V gene. The length of the CDR3 is 17 residues. Trimming stripped 4 bases from V and 3 bases from J, with 21 bases between.

This sequence joins TRBV5-4 and TRBJ2-7; D might be TRBD2 (6 bases). V lost 1 base to trimming and J lost 0 bases, with 11 bases between them. The germline V gene has CDR1 SGHNT and CDR2 YYREEE (reference sequence). This CDR3 comprises 15 residues. In DNA, the CDR3 is TGTGCCAGCAGCTTGCAGGCGGGGAGCTCCTACGAGCAGTACTTC. This translates into CASSLQAGSSYEQYF.

This clonotype was detected many times. The V and J genes are TRBV6-2 or TRBV6-3 and TRBJ2-7; 9 bases are a match to TRBD1. Trimming removed 8 bases from V and 5 bases from J; junction bases left unmatched: 1. From germline, CDR1 is MNHEY and CDR2 SVGEGT. The length of the CDR3 is 11 residues. For the CDR3, the DNA is TGTGCCAGCGGGGACAGGGACGAGCAGTACTTC. Its translation is CASGDRDEQYF.

In this sample, this clonotype turned up a few times. This chain joins TRBV4-3 and TRBJ2-7; D is unclear. This CDR3 spans 13 amino acids. V was cut by 0 bases and J by 3 bases, with 6 bases left in between. CDR1 LGHNA and CDR2 YSLEER come from the germline V gene. CDR3 bases: TGCGCCAGCAGCCAAGATCGAAACTACGAGCAGTACTTC. Encoded protein: CASSQDRNYEQYF.